The clone carrying this T cell receptor (beta chain) was observed once. Generated by immunoSEQ multiplex PCR, the TCRdb table keeps only in-frame clones and is missing some. The table shows over 75,000 clones, with more than 90% occurring only once. The data derive from a study of technical replicates of blood from a few donors. The CDR3 has 15 residues. Looked up from germline, CDR1 is SGHNT and CDR2 is YENEEA. V lost 0 bases, J lost 3 bases, and 11 bases lay in between. The TCR comes from a human donor in good health. The sequenced material came from T cells isolated from PBMCs. This chain links TRBV11-3 with TRBJ1-1; D may be TRBD1 (6 bases). In DNA form, the CDR3 reads TGTGCCAGCAGCTTAGAAACCCAGGGGTACACTGAAGCTTTCTTT. Residues: CASSLETQGYTEAFF.